The 23 T cell receptor beta chains listed next were all sequenced from one sample in a study of cytomegalovirus exposure and HLA in healthy donors. Amplification used 60 Vbeta primers and 13 Jbeta primers. Libraries were prepared by immunoSEQ multiplex PCR; TCRdb keeps only in-frame clonotypes and omits some of them. The sample has under 70,000 clones, approximately 70% seen once. The material sequenced was PBMCs. Every receptor here comes from a woman aged 55-75 years in good health and CMV-seropositive.

V gene TRBV18 combines with J gene TRBJ1-1; 7 bases line up with TRBD1. The CDR3 consists of 16 residues. The V gene's germline CDR1 is KGHSH and CDR2 LQKENI. The J segment lost 3 bases and the V segment lost 6 bases, leaving 13 bases of the junction unmatched. The CDR3 nucleotides read TGTGCCAGCTCGCAGGGACAGCTACCGTGGGACACTGAAGCTTTCTTT. Translated, it gives CASSQGQLPWDTEAFF.

This clone appeared once. The chain has TRBV5-1 and TRBJ2-1, with TRBD2 matching 8 bases. Germline V gene data show CDR1 as SGHRS and CDR2 as YFSETQ. The ends lost 4 bases at V and 8 bases at J; junction bases unmatched: 11. There are 15 residues in the CDR3. Written as DNA, the CDR3 is TGCGCCAGCAGCACTTCCGGGACCGGGGGGGATGAGCAGTTCTTC. Protein product: CASSTSGTGGDEQFF.

The rearrangement joins TRBV11-2 to TRBJ2-5; 8 nucleotides line up with TRBD1. The DNA end favors TRBJ2-7, so the J call may be wrong. The CDR3 is made up of 14 amino acids. Germline CDR1 is SGHAT and CDR2 is FQNNGV. In DNA, the CDR3 is TGTGCCAGCAGCCAGGGACAGGAGGGGGACGAGCAGTACTTC. Translated, it gives CASSQGQEGDEQYF.

V gene TRBV29-1 combines with J gene TRBJ2-5; D is possibly TRBD1 (6 bases). Germline V gene lookup returns CDR1 SQVTM and CDR2 ANQGSEA. The CDR3 consists of 13 residues. V dropped 6 bases and J dropped 1 base, with 12 bases sitting between them. The CDR3 protein is CSVATGSQETQYF. CDR3 bases: TGCAGCGTGGCGACAGGTAGCCAAGAGACCCAGTACTTC.

The J gene is TRBJ1-2, the V gene TRBV4-3, with D maybe TRBD1 (5 bases). V was shortened by 0 bases and J by 5 bases, with 7 bases between the two germline ends. The CDR3 consists of 13 residues. The germline gives CDR1 LGHNA, CDR2 YSLEER. The CDR3 nucleotides are TGCGCCAGCAGCCAAGAACCAGGGTATGGCTACACCTTC. This translates into CASSQEPGYGYTF.

The V gene is TRBV7-9, the J gene TRBJ1-3; 9 positions match TRBD1. Germline V gene data show CDR1 as SEHNR and CDR2 as FQNEAQ (reference sequence). With V trimmed by 6 bases and J by 2 bases, 2 bases remained unmatched. The CDR3 runs 14 residues. The chain's CDR3 is CASRNRGPGNTIYF. CDR3 in DNA: TGTGCCAGCAGAAACAGGGGGCCTGGAAACACCATATATTTT.

The chain has TRBV18 and TRBJ2-7, with TRBD2 identical over 9 bases. The CDR3 sequence is 16 residues long. The germline V gene encodes CDR1 KGHSH and CDR2 LQKENI. After removal of 3 bases from V and 7 bases from J, the junction contained 13 bases not matched to a gene. CDR3 bases: TGTGCCAGCTCACCGCTGCGGGTAGCGGGGGCAGGGGAGCAGTACTTC. As protein: CASSPLRVAGAGEQYF.

The chain is built from TRBV28 and TRBJ1-4; 7 nucleotides line up with TRBD1. This CDR3 is built from 15 residues. Per the germline V gene, CDR1 is MDHEN and CDR2 is SYDVKM. Trimming took 5 bases from V and 7 from J; bases not matched to a gene: 10. The CDR3 here is CASSIRQGTVEKLFF. CDR3 sequence (DNA): TGTGCCAGCAGTATTCGACAGGGAACGGTTGAAAAACTGTTTTTT.

V gene TRBV6-1 combines with J gene TRBJ1-2; D gene uncertain. The CDR3 loop spans 14 amino acids. CDR1 and CDR2 (germline): MNHNS, SASEGT. V lost 5 bases and J lost 0, with 10 bases in between. The CDR3 reads CASSSAYSNYGYTF. The CDR3 bases are TGTGCCAGCAGTTCAGCGTACTCTAACTATGGCTACACCTTC.

A few counts support this clone. V is TRBV25-1 and J is TRBJ1-1; possible D gene TRBD1, 5 bases. Germline V lookup: CDR1 MGHDK, CDR2 SYGVNS. V lost 5 bases and J 1 base, leaving 11 bases between the germline ends. This CDR3 spans 14 amino acids. CDR3 loop: CASSKAGGNTEAFF. DNA for the CDR3: TGTGCCAGCAGTAAGGCGGGGGGGAACACTGAAGCTTTCTTT.

This clone is a singleton in its sample. The chain links TRBV2 to TRBJ2-7; weak D call: TRBD1 (6 bases). The CDR3 has 13 amino acids. Germline CDR1 reads SNHLY; CDR2 reads FYNNEI. Trimming left V 7 bases short and J 3 bases short, with 13 bases between. The CDR3 sequence is CASNAGGDYEQYF. The CDR3, as DNA: TGTGCCAGCAACGCTGGGGGCGACTACGAGCAGTACTTC.

The CDR3 loop is CASSLEVSGSGGAKADTQYF. The CDR3 DNA reads as TGTGCCAGCAGCTTAGAGGTTTCGGGGAGCGGGGGGGCCAAGGCAGATACGCAGTATTTT. V usage is TRBV11-2 and J usage is TRBJ2-3, with 10 positions matching TRBD2. The germline gives CDR1 SGHAT, CDR2 FQNNGV. V shed 0 bases and J 4 bases; nucleotides not matched to a gene: 16. This CDR3 region has 20 residues.

The chain recombines TRBV10-3 with TRBJ1-2; D may be TRBD1 (6 bases). Germline V gives CDR1 ENHRY, CDR2 SYGVKD. The CDR3 consists of 16 residues. V dropped 0 bases and J dropped 3 bases, with 14 bases sitting between them. In DNA, the CDR3 is TGTGCCATCAGTGAGTCACCACAGGGCTCCGACTATGGCTACACCTTC. It specifies CAISESPQGSDYGYTF.

The chain uses TRBV30 and TRBJ2-2; 12 nucleotides align to TRBD2. Germline CDR1 reads GTSNPN; CDR2 reads SVGIG (reference sequence). The junction had 9 bases not matched to a gene; V was cut back by 3 bases and J by 1 base. The CDR3 extends over 18 amino acids. The CDR3 DNA reads as TGTGCCTGGAGCCCCAGACTAGCGGGGGCCCAGAACACCGGGGAGCTGTTTTTT. Its protein is CAWSPRLAGAQNTGELFF.

This clone was found once. The CDR3 is CASRSPGQGTETQYF. CDR3 nucleotide sequence: TGTGCCAGCAGAAGCCCCGGACAGGGGACGGAGACCCAGTACTTC. The chain employs TRBV25-1 and TRBJ2-5; TRBD1 matches 9 bases. CDR3 length: 15 residues. V trimming: 6 bases; J trimming: 5 bases; junction bases outside the gene matches: 10. CDR1 MGHDK and CDR2 SYGVNS come from the germline V gene.

V is TRBV5-1 and J is TRBJ2-1; TRBD2 agrees at 8 bases. The CDR3 covers 16 residues. Germline assignment: CDR1 SGHRS and CDR2 YFSETQ. J gave up 8 bases and V 0 bases, and 10 bases lay outside the gene matches. Written as DNA, the CDR3 is TGCGCCAGCAGCTTGGCCGGGACTAGGAGGTTCCATGAGCAGTTCTTC. It specifies CASSLAGTRRFHEQFF.

This clone came up a few times. This rearrangement joins TRBV19 to TRBJ1-5; D remains unclear. Looked up from germline, CDR1 is LNHDA and CDR2 is SQIVND (reference sequence). Trimming stripped 1 base from V and 4 bases from J, with 11 bases between. There are 15 residues in the CDR3. CDR3 sequence reads: CASSIGNSGNQPQHF. The CDR3 DNA is TGTGCCAGTAGTATAGGGAATTCGGGGAATCAGCCCCAGCATTTT.

As for this clone: The sample holds other DNA sequences that translate to the same CDR3. The chain employs TRBV13 and TRBJ1-1, with 7 bases aligning to TRBD1. This CDR3 has 13 residues. Germline V CDR1 and CDR2: PRHDT, FYEKMQ (reference sequence). With V trimmed by 1 base and J by 4 bases, 0 bases remained unmatched. The CDR3 DNA reads TGTGCCAGCAGCTTAGCAGGGGGCACTGAAGCTTTCTTT. Translation: CASSLAGGTEAFF.

The V call is TRBV6-6, the J call TRBJ1-1; 9 bases are a match to TRBD1. The CDR3 length is 14 residues. CDR1 is MNHNY and CDR2 is SVGAGI in the germline V gene (reference sequence). J lost 5 bases, V lost 6 bases, and 7 bases had no gene match. CDR3 loop: CASSLRTGVTEAFF. CDR3 coding DNA: TGTGCCAGCAGCCTAAGGACAGGGGTAACTGAAGCTTTCTTT.

Details on this clone: This CDR3 is also generated by other DNA sequences in the sample. J is TRBJ2-7 and V is TRBV7-2; TRBD2 matches at 15 bases. V lost 5 bases to trimming and J lost 4 bases; unmatched junction nucleotides: 6. The CDR3 spans 16 residues. Germline V gene lookup returns CDR1 SGHTA and CDR2 FQGNSA. Written as DNA, the CDR3 is TGTGCCAGCAGCCTCCTGGGACTAGCGGGGGGTTACGAGCAGTACTTC. Translated, it gives CASSLLGLAGGYEQYF. Full variable domain (rest looked up from reference TRBV7-2 and TRBJ2-7): GAGVSQSPSNKVTEKGKDVELRCDPISGHTALYWYRQSLGQGLEFLIYFQGNSAPDKSGLPSDRFSAERTGGSVSTLTIQRTQQEDSAVYLCASSLLGLAGGYEQYFGPGTRLTVT.

This chain uses TRBV6-5 with TRBJ2-3, with TRBD2 matching over 10 bases. From germline, CDR1 is MNHEY and CDR2 SVGAGI. The CDR3 is 15 residues long. V trimming: 6 bases; J trimming: 6 bases; junction bases outside the gene matches: 9. DNA for the CDR3: TGTGCCAGCAGGATTGGTAGCGGGGGGAGTGATACGCAGTATTTT. This gives the protein CASRIGSGGSDTQYF.

This clone was found once. V gene TRBV4-3 combines with J gene TRBJ1-4, with 11 bases matching TRBD1. Germline V gene lookup returns CDR1 LGHNA and CDR2 YSLEER. The CDR3 is 14 amino acids. V dropped 3 bases and J dropped 8; count of bases not matched to a gene: 2. The CDR3 sequence: CASSQDRGQEKLFF. DNA for the CDR3: TGCGCCAGCAGCCAGGACAGGGGGCAGGAAAAACTGTTTTTT.

This clone turned up a few times. The rearrangement joins TRBV21-1 to TRBJ1-4. TRBV21-1 is termed a pseudogene. The length of the CDR3 is 18 residues. The CDR3 nucleotides are TGTGCCAGCAGCAAACGAACACTCCGACTTACAACTAATGAAAAACTGTTTTTT. This gives the protein CASSKRTLRLTTNEKLFF.